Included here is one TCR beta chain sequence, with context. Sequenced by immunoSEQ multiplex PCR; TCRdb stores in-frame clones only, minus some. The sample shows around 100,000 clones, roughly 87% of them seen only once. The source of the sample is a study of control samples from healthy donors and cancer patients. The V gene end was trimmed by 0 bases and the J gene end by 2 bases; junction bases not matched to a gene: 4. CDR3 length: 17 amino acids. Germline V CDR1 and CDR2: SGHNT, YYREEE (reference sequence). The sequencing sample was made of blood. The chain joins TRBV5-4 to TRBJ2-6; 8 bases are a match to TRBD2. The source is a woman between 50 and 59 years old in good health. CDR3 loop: CASSLDGTSPGANVLTF. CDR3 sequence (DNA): TGTGCCAGCAGCTTGGATGGGACTAGTCCTGGGGCCAACGTCCTGACTTTC.